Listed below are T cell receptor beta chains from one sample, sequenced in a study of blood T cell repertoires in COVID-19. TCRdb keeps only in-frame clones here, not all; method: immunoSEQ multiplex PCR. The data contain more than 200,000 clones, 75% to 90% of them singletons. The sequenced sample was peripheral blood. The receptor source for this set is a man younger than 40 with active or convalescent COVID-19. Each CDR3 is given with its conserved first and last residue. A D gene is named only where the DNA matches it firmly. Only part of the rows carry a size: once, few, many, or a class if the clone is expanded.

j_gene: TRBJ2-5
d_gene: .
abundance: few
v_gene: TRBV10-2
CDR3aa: CASSTQETQYF
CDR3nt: TGCGCCAGCAGTACACAAGAGACCCAGTACTTC

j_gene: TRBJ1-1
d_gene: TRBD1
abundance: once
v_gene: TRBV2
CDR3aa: CASGNRDRGGTEAFF
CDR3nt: TGTGCCAGCGGCAACAGGGACAGGGGAGGGACTGAAGCTTTCTTT

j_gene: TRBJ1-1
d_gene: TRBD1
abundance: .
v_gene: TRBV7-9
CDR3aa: CAIDRVATEAFF
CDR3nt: TGTGCCATCGACAGGGTGGCCACTGAAGCTTTCTTT

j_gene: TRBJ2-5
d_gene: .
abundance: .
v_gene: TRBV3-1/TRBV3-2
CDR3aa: CASSQDPGSETQYF
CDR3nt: TGTGCCAGCAGCCAAGATCCTGGGAGCGAGACCCAGTACTTC

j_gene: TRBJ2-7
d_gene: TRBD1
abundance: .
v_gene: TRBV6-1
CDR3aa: CASSEDRGVHEQYF
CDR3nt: TGTGCCAGCAGTGAGGACAGGGGCGTCCACGAGCAGTACTTC

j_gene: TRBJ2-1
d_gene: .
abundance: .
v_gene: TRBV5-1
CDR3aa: CASSLGDRSNEQFF
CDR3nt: TGCGCCAGCAGCTTGGGAGACAGGTCCAATGAGCAGTTCTTC

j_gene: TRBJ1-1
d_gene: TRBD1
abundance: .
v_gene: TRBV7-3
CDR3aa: CASSSGGWGEAFF
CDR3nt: TGTGCCAGCAGCTCAGGGGGCTGGGGTGAAGCTTTCTTT

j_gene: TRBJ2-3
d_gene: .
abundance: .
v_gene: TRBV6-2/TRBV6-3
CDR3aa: CASSYLVGQFTDTQYF
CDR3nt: TGTGCCAGCAGTTACTTGGTAGGACAGTTCACAGATACGCAGTATTTT

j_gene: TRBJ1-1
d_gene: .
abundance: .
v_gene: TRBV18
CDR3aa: CASSPGQTNTEAFF
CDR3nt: TGTGCCAGCTCACCAGGACAGACCAACACTGAAGCTTTCTTT

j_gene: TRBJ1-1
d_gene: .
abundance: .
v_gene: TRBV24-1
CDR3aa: CATSDLRRGRNTEAFF
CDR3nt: TGTGCCACCAGTGATTTGCGCAGGGGAAGGAACACTGAAGCTTTCTTT

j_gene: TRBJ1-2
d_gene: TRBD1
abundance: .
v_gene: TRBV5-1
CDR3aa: CASSLAQGVGYGYTF
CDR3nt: TGCGCCAGCAGCTTGGCCCAGGGGGTAGGCTATGGCTACACCTTC

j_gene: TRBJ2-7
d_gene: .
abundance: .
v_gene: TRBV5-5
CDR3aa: CASSSDRVKAVYF
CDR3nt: TGTGCCAGCAGCTCGGACCGAGTCAAAGCGGTGTACTTC

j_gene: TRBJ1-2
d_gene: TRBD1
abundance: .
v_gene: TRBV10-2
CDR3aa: CASSTGQGLYGYTF
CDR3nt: TGCGCCAGCAGTACTGGACAGGGATTATATGGCTACACCTTC

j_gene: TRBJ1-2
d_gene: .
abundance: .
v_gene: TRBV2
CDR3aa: CASNPKPGVVVAF
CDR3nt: TGTGCCAGCAACCCCAAACCAGGGGTGGTTGTCGCCTTC

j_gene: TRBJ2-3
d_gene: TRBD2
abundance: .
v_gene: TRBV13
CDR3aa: CASSSAGAGGLTDTQYF
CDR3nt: TGTGCCAGCAGCTCGGCGGGAGCGGGGGGGCTGACAGATACGCAGTATTTT

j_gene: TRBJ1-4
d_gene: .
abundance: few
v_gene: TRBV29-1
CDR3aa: CSVGEGGEKLFF
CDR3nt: TGCAGCGTTGGTGAAGGAGGTGAAAAACTGTTTTTT

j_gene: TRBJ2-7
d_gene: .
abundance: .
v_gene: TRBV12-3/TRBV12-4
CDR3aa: CASSLAGYEQYF
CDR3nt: TGTGCCAGCAGTTTGGCAGGCTACGAGCAGTACTTC

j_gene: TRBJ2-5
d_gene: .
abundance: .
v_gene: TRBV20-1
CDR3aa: CSASFGTYQETQYF
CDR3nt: TGCAGTGCTAGTTTCGGGACATACCAAGAGACCCAGTACTTC

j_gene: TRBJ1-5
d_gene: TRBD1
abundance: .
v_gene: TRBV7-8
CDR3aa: CASSSTSSTGTGNQPQHF
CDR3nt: TGTGCCAGCAGCTCGACGAGTAGTACCGGGACAGGTAATCAGCCCCAGCATTTT

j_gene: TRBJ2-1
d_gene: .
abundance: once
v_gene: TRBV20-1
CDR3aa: CSASRGNEQFF
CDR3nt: TGCAGTGCTTCCAGGGGAAATGAGCAGTTCTTC

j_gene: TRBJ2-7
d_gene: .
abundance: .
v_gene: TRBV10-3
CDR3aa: CAITSESYEQYF
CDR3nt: TGTGCCATCACCTCTGAGTCCTACGAGCAGTACTTC

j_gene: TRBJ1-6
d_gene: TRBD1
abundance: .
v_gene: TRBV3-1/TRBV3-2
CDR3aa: CASSQNRQGGSPLHF
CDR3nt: TGTGCCAGCAGCCAAAACAGACAGGGCGGTTCACCCCTCCACTTT

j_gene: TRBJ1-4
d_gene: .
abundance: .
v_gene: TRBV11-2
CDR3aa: CASSLGGYEKLFF
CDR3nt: TGTGCCAGCAGCTTAGGCGGATATGAAAAACTGTTTTTT

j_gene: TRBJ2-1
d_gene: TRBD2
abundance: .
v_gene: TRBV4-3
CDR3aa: CASSQDRQGGSVHEQFF
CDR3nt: TGCGCCAGCAGCCAAGATAGGCAGGGAGGGTCCGTTCATGAGCAGTTCTTC

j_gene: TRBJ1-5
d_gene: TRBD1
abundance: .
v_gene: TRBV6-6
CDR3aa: CASRRTGGGSSNQPQHF
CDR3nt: TGTGCCAGCAGACGAACAGGGGGCGGGTCGAGCAATCAGCCCCAGCATTTT

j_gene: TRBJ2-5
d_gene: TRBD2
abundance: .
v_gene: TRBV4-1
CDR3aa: CASSQDPAAGGQETQYF
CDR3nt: TGCGCCAGCAGCCAAGATCCTGCTGCGGGGGGGCAAGAGACCCAGTACTTC

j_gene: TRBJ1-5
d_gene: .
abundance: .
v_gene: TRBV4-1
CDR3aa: CASSQDRDNQPQHF
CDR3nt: TGCGCCAGCAGCCAAGACAGGGACAATCAGCCCCAGCATTTT

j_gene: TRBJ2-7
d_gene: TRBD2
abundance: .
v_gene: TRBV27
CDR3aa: CASSRAGPYEQYF
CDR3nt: TGTGCCAGCTCCCGAGCGGGACCCTACGAGCAGTACTTC

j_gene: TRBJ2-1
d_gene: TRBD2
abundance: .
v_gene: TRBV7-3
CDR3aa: CASSLLAGGPDEQFF
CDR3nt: TGTGCCAGCAGCTTACTCGCGGGGGGGCCCGATGAGCAGTTCTTC

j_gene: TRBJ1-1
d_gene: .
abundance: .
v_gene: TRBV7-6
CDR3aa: CASSHEMGHQGNTEAFF
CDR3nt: TGTGCCAGCAGCCATGAGATGGGACACCAAGGGAACACTGAAGCTTTCTTT

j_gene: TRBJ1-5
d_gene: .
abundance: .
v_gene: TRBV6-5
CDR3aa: CASRRVSGNQPQHF
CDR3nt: TGTGCCAGCAGACGGGTTAGTGGCAATCAGCCCCAGCATTTT

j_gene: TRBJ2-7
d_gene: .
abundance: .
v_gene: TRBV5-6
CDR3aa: CASSRRLETLSSYEQYF
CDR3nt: TGTGCCAGCAGCCGGCGGCTTGAGACCCTAAGCTCCTACGAGCAGTACTTC

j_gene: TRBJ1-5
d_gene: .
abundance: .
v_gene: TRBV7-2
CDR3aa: CASSLGGWAGESNQPQHF
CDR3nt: TGTGCCAGCAGCTTAGGGGGCTGGGCGGGGGAAAGCAATCAGCCCCAGCATTTT

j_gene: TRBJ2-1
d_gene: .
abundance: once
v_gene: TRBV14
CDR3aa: CASSQESGVNEQFF
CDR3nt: TGTGCCAGCAGCCAAGAAAGTGGAGTTAATGAGCAGTTCTTC

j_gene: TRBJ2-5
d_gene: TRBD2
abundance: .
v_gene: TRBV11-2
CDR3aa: CASSGAGTSGETQYF
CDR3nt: TGTGCCAGCAGCGGGGCGGGGACTAGTGGGGAGACCCAGTACTTC

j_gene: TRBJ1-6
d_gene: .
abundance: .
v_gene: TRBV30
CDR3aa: CAWRSSNSPLHF
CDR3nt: TGTGCCTGGAGGAGCTCCAATTCACCCCTCCACTTT

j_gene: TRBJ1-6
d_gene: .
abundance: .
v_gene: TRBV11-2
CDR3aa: CASSSTAVDSPLHF
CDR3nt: TGTGCCAGCAGCTCCACAGCCGTTGATTCACCCCTCCACTTT

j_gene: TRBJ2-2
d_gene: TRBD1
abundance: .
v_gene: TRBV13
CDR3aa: CASGQGTNTGELFF
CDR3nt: TGTGCCAGCGGACAGGGGACTAACACCGGGGAGCTGTTTTTT

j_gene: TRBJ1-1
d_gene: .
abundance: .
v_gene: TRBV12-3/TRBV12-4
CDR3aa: CASSPSGYTEAFF
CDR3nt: TGTGCCAGCAGCCCCTCGGGGTACACTGAAGCTTTCTTT

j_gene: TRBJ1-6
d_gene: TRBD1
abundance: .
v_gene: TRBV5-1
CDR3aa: CASSYRQGDSPLHF
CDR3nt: TGCGCCAGCAGCTATCGACAGGGAGATTCACCCCTCCACTTT

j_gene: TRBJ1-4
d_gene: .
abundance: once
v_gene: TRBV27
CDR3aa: CASSYTENEKLFF
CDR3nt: TGTGCCAGCAGTTATACAGAGAATGAAAAACTGTTTTTT

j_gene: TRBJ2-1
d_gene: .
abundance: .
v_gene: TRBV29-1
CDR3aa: CSVGGGGWAGYNEQFF
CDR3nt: TGCAGCGTTGGCGGAGGTGGGTGGGCCGGATACAATGAGCAGTTCTTC

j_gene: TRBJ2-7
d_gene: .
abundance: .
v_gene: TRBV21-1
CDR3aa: CASSKLGQSPWPSYEQYF
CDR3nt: TGTGCCAGCAGCAAACTTGGACAGTCGCCTTGGCCTTCCTACGAGCAGTACTTC

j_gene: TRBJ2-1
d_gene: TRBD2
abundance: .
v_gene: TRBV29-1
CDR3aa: CSVDRTSGNEQFF
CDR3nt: TGCAGCGTTGACCGGACTAGTGGTAATGAGCAGTTCTTC

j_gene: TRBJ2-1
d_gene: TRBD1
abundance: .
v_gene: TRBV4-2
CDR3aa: CASSQTPGTGGYNEQFF
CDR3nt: TGTGCCAGCAGCCAGACCCCCGGGACAGGGGGGTACAATGAGCAGTTCTTC